This T cell receptor beta chain was sequenced during a study of Graves' ophthalmopathy and Graves' hyperthyroidism. Other autoimmune diseases, uncontrolled infections, pregnancy or lactation excluded patients from enrollment. Diagnosis used clinical symptoms, serum thyroxine, TRAb, thyroid ultrasound and orbital computed tomography. Trimming cost V 5 bases and J 3 bases, with 14 bases left between them. The germline gives CDR1 MDHEN, CDR2 SYDVKM. The CDR3 totals 14 residues. Amplified material comprised TCR beta CDR3 regions derived from RNA transcripts. Investigators did first-round RT-PCR with HTBI primers, then second-round multiplex PCR. Each CDR3 protein gets one entry after TCRdb re-called the multiplex PCR reads with MiXCR. The sample yields 500,000 to 700,000 distinct CDR3 sequences, approximately 21% seen once. This clonotype was detected ten times or more.

V and J are TRBV28 and TRBJ2-7, with TRBD1 as a possible D gene (5 bases). The source material was peripheral blood. The receptor was derived from a woman between 18 and 29 years old with stable Graves' hyperthyroidism. Some clones in this sample may be carry-over from other donors' samples. CDR3 coding DNA: TGTGCCAGCAGTCTCCAGGGTTCTATCTACGAGCAGTACTTC. Its protein is CASSLQGSIYEQYF. Based on the CDR3 plus reference TRBV28 and TRBJ2-7, the full variable domain is DVKVTQSSRYLVKRTGEKVFLECVQDMDHENMFWYRQDPGLGLRLIYFSYDVKMKEKGDIPEGYSVSREKKERFSLILESASTNQTSMYLCASSLQGSIYEQYFGPGTRLTVT.